The source of this T cell receptor (beta chain) is a study of molecular identifiers for immune sequencing clone quantification. Whole-study findings and limits: Among one million naive cells, spiked Jurkat TCR RNA from a single cell was reportedly detectable. Barcode-sharing identical TCR molecules could underestimate highly expanded clone sizes.

Bulk TCR libraries used previously described methods and listed TCR primers. In TCRdb, the PCR reads were re-called with MiXCR into one record per CDR3 protein. The profile shows about 640,000 distinct CDR3 sequences, less than 20% of them singletons. Sorting recovered naive CD8 T cells on a CD8+CD4-CCR7+CD45RA+ profile. With regard to this clonotype: Its target is unknown.

V was cut by 0 bases and J by 7 bases, with 12 bases left in between. This CDR3 is 13 amino acids long. CDR1 is DFQATT and CDR2 is SNEGSKA in the germline V gene (reference sequence). Sample: naive CD8+ T cells from blood, with Jurkat cell RNA spiked in. Subset indicated: FACS-sorted CD8+CD4-CCR7+CD45RA+ naive T cells. The receptor was derived from a human donor in good health. Some libraries in this study had Jurkat cell RNA spiked in. The V and J genes are TRBV20-1 and TRBJ1-2, with unresolved D. CDR3 DNA: TGCAGTGCTAGAGATATAACGTTCTGTGGCTACACCTTC. It is translated as CSARDITFCGYTF.